This entry lists 2 T cell receptor beta chains sequenced from one sample in a study of T cells in localized non-small cell lung cancer (dated by TCRdb to the early 2020s). Library construction relied on the immunoSEQ multiplex PCR assay. TCRdb took this table from immuneACCESS and kept in-frame rearrangements with V and J called. Such tables lack part of the clones; where checked against another copy, unresolved V genes explain under half of the gap, and the rest is unexplained. The sample records about 26,000 clones, 82% of which are singletons. Around 4.1% of the sample rests with the top ten. The sequences come from peripheral blood, collected before any cancer treatment. These receptors were obtained from a woman aged 40-69 years with stage I lung adenocarcinoma.

A remark on this clone: Other DNA sequences within the sample encode an identical CDR3. This rearrangement joins TRBV7-9 to TRBJ1-2, with 10 bases fitting TRBD1. The germline V gene encodes CDR1 SEHNR and CDR2 FQNEAQ (reference sequence). The CDR3 sequence is 14 residues long. V lost 3 bases and J lost 7; bases outside the gene matches: 5. The CDR3 spells CASSFGQGGSGYTF. CDR3 DNA: TGTGCCAGCAGCTTCGGACAGGGGGGTAGTGGCTACACCTTC.

The J gene is TRBJ1-2, the V gene TRBV29-1; tentative D call: TRBD1 (5 bases). Germline lookup yields CDR1 SQVTM and CDR2 ANQGSEA. The V and J ends lost 5 bases and 5 bases respectively, with 12 bases between them. This CDR3 has 12 amino acids. The CDR3 loop reads CSVYPEGYGYTF. In nucleotides, the CDR3 is TGCAGCGTTTACCCCGAGGGGTATGGCTACACCTTC.